Sequencing of this T cell receptor (beta chain) was carried out in a study of cytomegalovirus exposure and HLA in healthy donors. The ends lost 5 bases at V and 7 bases at J; junction bases unmatched: 13. The CDR3 is 16 amino acids. The germline gives CDR1 LNHDA, CDR2 SQIVND (reference sequence). As for this clone: Antigen specificity is unknown.

It was the roughly 110-subject validation cohort, separate from the approximately 690-subject first cohort, to which the donors belonged. Study-wide findings and caveats: The authors listed approximately 160 TCR beta chains as cytomegalovirus-associated. Usually a TCR sequence was rare, but some public TCRs were found in many donors. According to a subsequent analysis, TCR clusters identified in the first cohort showed a tendency to co-occur across the 120 or so validation repertoires.

Sequencing used immunoSEQ multiplex PCR; TCRdb keeps in-frame clones, though not all of them. Among 110,000 to 150,000 clones listed, over 90% were seen once. The sample taken for sequencing was PBMCs. The chain links TRBV19 to TRBJ2-2, with 7 bases matching TRBD2. The receptor was derived from a man between 18 and 35 years old in good health and CMV-seropositive. DNA for the CDR3: TGTGCCAGTAGTGCTCCGGGACGGGGAGGGGTCGGGGAGCTGTTTTTT. As protein: CASSAPGRGGVGELFF.